This T cell receptor beta chain is from a study of blood T cell repertoires in COVID-19. The V end was cut by 1 base, the J end by 3 bases, with 9 bases between. Germline-derived CDR1 and CDR2 are SGHVS and FQNEAQ. The CDR3 is 14 amino acids. This clone was counted only a few times. TCRdb keeps only in-frame clones here, not all; method: immunoSEQ multiplex PCR. This table holds about 230,000 clones, 84% found once. Sequenced input: peripheral blood. The origin of this receptor is a middle-aged man who had recovered from COVID-19. The chain couples TRBV7-8 to TRBJ1-2; no definite D call. CDR3 nucleotide sequence: TGTGCCAGCAGCTTAGATCCGGTTTACTATGGCTACACCTTC. Translated, it gives CASSLDPVYYGYTF.